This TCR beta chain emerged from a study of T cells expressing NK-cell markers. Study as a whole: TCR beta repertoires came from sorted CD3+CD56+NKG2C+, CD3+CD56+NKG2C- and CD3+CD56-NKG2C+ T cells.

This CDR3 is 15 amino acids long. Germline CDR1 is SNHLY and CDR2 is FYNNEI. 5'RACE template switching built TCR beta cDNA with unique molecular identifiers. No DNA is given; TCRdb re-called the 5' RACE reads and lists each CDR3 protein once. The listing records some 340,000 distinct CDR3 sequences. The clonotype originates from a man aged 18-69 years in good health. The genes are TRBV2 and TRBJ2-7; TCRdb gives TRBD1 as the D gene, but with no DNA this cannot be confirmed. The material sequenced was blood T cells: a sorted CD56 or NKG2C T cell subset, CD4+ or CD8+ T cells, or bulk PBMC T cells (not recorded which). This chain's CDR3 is CASSGPGVVKYEQYF.